Listed below are T cell receptor beta chains from one sample, sequenced in a study of glioma-infiltrating T cells. MiXCR, applied by TCRdb to the multiplex PCR reads, yields one record per CDR3 protein. The sample comprises more than 350,000 distinct CDR3 sequences, roughly 41% of which are singletons, and around 13% rests with the top ten. Input material: glioma tissue, nonneoplastic brain tissue, or PBMCs (not recorded which). These receptors all come from a human donor with low-grade glioma or glioblastoma, undergoing nonglioma brain surgery, or in good health (not recorded which). Both conserved end residues are part of each CDR3. The order of the fields is V gene, D gene, CDR3 protein. The D gene is left open where the match is weak.

TRBV19,.,CASSVIADTQYF
TRBV4-1,.,CASSQDWGTSPYNEQFF
TRBV6-2/TRBV6-3,.,CASRTGDFANTEAFF
TRBV28,.,CASSSGPRGFF
TRBV27,TRBD2,CASSAGLAGANTGELFF
TRBV4-3,TRBD1,CASSPRDRGTDTQYF
TRBV7-9,.,CASRRQLNTEAFF
TRBV28,TRBD1,CASSPVEGQGGETQYF
TRBV5-1,.,CASRQSGGGYPNQPQHF
TRBV5-4,.,CASSLVQEGQETQYF
TRBV27,.,CASSSFRGRGGVNEQFF